The clone carrying this T cell receptor beta chain appeared a few times. Its antigen is currently unknown. This sample stems from a study of molecular identifiers for immune sequencing clone quantification. The overall study: Four of five RNA aliquots from roughly 21,000 or 96,000 naive CD8 T cells were sequenced.

The germline V gene has CDR1 LGHDT and CDR2 YNNKEL (reference sequence). The CDR3 loop spans 16 amino acids. V lost 0 bases and J lost 2, with 11 bases in between. A single record per CDR3 protein comes from TCRdb applying MiXCR to the PCR reads. Counted here are just under 650,000 distinct CDR3 sequences, roughly 21% occurring once; the ten biggest clones make up 0.75% to 0.95%. Study observations and caveats: Clonotypes topping 20 RNA copies carried over 98% of effector molecules but under 1% of naive ones.

The chain links TRBV3-1 to TRBJ2-1; the D is unclear. This clonotype originated in a human donor in good health. Some libraries in this study had Jurkat cell RNA spiked in. The sample comprised naive CD8+ T cells from blood, with Jurkat cell RNA spiked in. Indicated subset: FACS-sorted CD8+CD4-CCR7+CD45RA+ naive T cells. CDR3 sequence: CASSQDYSDTYNEQFF. The CDR3 DNA is TGTGCCAGCAGCCAAGATTACAGCGACACCTACAATGAGCAGTTCTTC.